The 32 T cell receptor beta chains below all came from one sample that was sequenced in a study of shared clonotypes between healthy human individuals. Assay used: immunoSEQ multiplex PCR; TCRdb lists only in-frame clones, some missing. This sample has 490,000 or so clones, with roughly 78% found just once. Sequences were obtained from PBMCs. The receptors stem from a woman in her 40s in good health. Some clones in this sample may be carry-over from other donors' samples.

The V call is TRBV9, the J call TRBJ1-5; D gene ambiguous. The germline CDR1 and CDR2 sequences are SGDLS and YYNGEE. This CDR3 spans 13 amino acids. Trimming stripped 7 bases from V and 6 bases from J, with 14 bases between. CDR3 bases: TGTGCCAGCTCCAAGGATACAGTTCAGCCCCAGCATTTT. Protein product: CASSKDTVQPQHF.

CDR3 bases: TGCGCCAGCAGCTTGTGGGGACCCCGGGCTAGCGGGAGACACAATGAGCAGTTCTTC. Translation gives CASSLWGPRASGRHNEQFF. The V gene is TRBV5-1, the J gene TRBJ2-1; 10 bases are a match to TRBD2. Unmatched junction bases numbered 15, after V lost 1 base and J lost 5 bases. This CDR3 is built from 19 residues. The germline V gene has CDR1 SGHRS and CDR2 YFSETQ.

The rearrangement links TRBV7-2 to TRBJ2-3, with a possible D match to TRBD2 (6 bases). Germline CDR1 SGHTA, CDR2 FQGNSA. Trimming took 1 base from V and 1 from J, leaving 9 bases between them. This CDR3 has 15 residues. CDR3 in amino acids: CASSLDGSGTDTQYF. CDR3 coding DNA: TGTGCCAGCAGCTTAGACGGGAGCGGCACAGATACGCAGTATTTT. The full variable domain, rest sourced from reference TRBV7-2 and TRBJ2-3, is GAGVSQSPSNKVTEKGKDVELRCDPISGHTALYWYRQSLGQGLEFLIYFQGNSAPDKSGLPSDRFSAERTGGSVSTLTIQRTQQEDSAVYLCASSLDGSGTDTQYFGPGTRLTVL.

This clone was seen just once. The chain links TRBV23-1 to TRBJ2-7, with D unresolved. Being an ORF, TRBV23-1 has a function that is uncertain. Deletions cut 1 base from V and 2 bases from J, with 33 bases between. The length of the CDR3 is 22 residues. In DNA form, the CDR3 reads TGCGCCAGCAGTCAATTCACCGCCCGACCACCCACCCGCTCCCTAACTACCTACGAGCAGTACTTC. The encoded protein is CASSQFTARPPTRSLTTYEQYF.

This clone was observed a handful of times. The chain employs TRBV18 and TRBJ2-1; weak D call: TRBD1 (6 bases). V lost 3 bases to trimming and J lost 5 bases, with 14 bases between them. The CDR3 covers 15 residues. CDR1 is KGHSH and CDR2 is LQKENI in the germline V gene. CDR3 nucleotide sequence: TGTGCCAGCTCACCCGGGACACTCCCTGACAATGAGCAGTTCTTC. Protein product: CASSPGTLPDNEQFF.

The sample holds a few counts of this clone. This sequence joins TRBV27 and TRBJ1-1, with TRBD1 identical over 9 bases. V shed 2 bases and J 5 bases; nucleotides not matched to a gene: 3. Germline assignment: CDR1 MNHEY and CDR2 SMNVEV (reference sequence). The CDR3 runs 14 residues. In nucleotides, the CDR3 is TGTGCCAGCAGTTTAGACAGGGGGAGGACTGAAGCTTTCTTT. It specifies CASSLDRGRTEAFF.

V usage is TRBV2 and J usage is TRBJ1-2, with D perhaps matching TRBD1 (5 bases). The CDR3 is 11 amino acids. Looked up from germline, CDR1 is SNHLY and CDR2 is FYNNEI. Trimming stripped 8 bases from V and 8 bases from J, with 12 bases between. The CDR3 nucleotides are TGTGCCAGCTATGGGGCGGAGGGCTACACCTTC. Protein sequence: CASYGAEGYTF.

V usage is TRBV6-5 and J usage is TRBJ2-7; the D gene is possibly TRBD1 (5 bases). This CDR3 has 14 residues. V gave up 6 bases and J gave up 0 bases, with 12 bases separating them. The germline V gene has CDR1 MNHEY and CDR2 SVGAGI. As DNA, the CDR3 is TGTGCCAGCAGCCAGTGGGGCAGCTCCTACGAGCAGTACTTC. It encodes CASSQWGSSYEQYF.

This sequence joins TRBV25-1 and TRBJ2-7, with D perhaps assigned TRBD1 or TRBD2 (6 bases each). V was clipped by 3 bases and J by 4 bases, with 13 bases between them. In germline, CDR1 is MGHDK, CDR2 SYGVNS. CDR3 length equals 14 residues. The CDR3 region is CASSESGGRYEQYF. In DNA, the CDR3 is TGTGCCAGCAGTGAGTCCGGGGGCAGATACGAGCAGTACTTC.

This sequence joins TRBV2 and TRBJ2-3; perhaps D is TRBD1 or TRBD2 (5 bases each). Germline assignment: CDR1 SNHLY and CDR2 FYNNEI. V lost 3 bases and J 4 bases, leaving 17 bases between the germline ends. CDR3 length: 16 amino acids. CDR3 region: CASSEMGREGADTQYF. The CDR3 DNA sequence: TGTGCCAGCAGTGAGATGGGACGAGAAGGGGCAGATACGCAGTATTTT. Drawing the rest from reference TRBV2 and TRBJ2-3, the complete variable domain is EPEVTQTPSHQVTQMGQEVILRCVPISNHLYFYWYRQILGQKVEFLVSFYNNEISEKSEIFDDQFSVERPDGSNFTLKIRSTKLEDSAMYFCASSEMGREGADTQYFGPGTRLTVL.

The chain has TRBV9 and TRBJ2-6; 12 bases fit TRBD2. Per germline, CDR1 SGDLS and CDR2 YYNGEE. V was clipped by 0 bases and J by 4 bases; unmatched bases: 2. CDR3 length equals 17 residues. The CDR3 nucleotides read TGTGCCAGCAGCGTAGGACTAGCGGGAGCCGGGGCCAACGTCCTGACTTTC. Protein: CASSVGLAGAGANVLTF.

The chain carries TRBV10-3 and TRBJ2-7; 8 bases fit TRBD2. There are 14 residues in the CDR3. CDR1 and CDR2 from the germline V gene are ENHRY and SYGVKD. V gave up 6 bases and J gave up 1 base; unmatched junction bases: 5. CDR3 region: CAIRTGLGSYEQYF. DNA for the CDR3: TGTGCCATCAGGACGGGACTAGGATCCTACGAGCAGTACTTC.

This clone was counted a few times. This CDR3 is also generated by other DNA sequences in the sample. The chain combines TRBV7-3 with TRBJ2-3; no definite D call. Germline V gene data show CDR1 as SGHTA and CDR2 as FQGTGA. The CDR3 spans 12 residues. Trimming stripped 3 bases from V and 0 bases from J, with 1 base between. The CDR3 spells CASSLSTDTQYF. The CDR3 coding sequence is TGTGCCAGCAGCTTGAGCACAGATACGCAGTATTTT.

The table lists this clone with a few counts. Other DNA sequences in this specimen translate into the identical CDR3. The CDR3 DNA reads TGTGCCAGCTCACCAACTAGCGGGAGCTACGAGCAGTACTTC. Amino acid sequence: CASSPTSGSYEQYF. The rearrangement links TRBV18 to TRBJ2-7, with 11 bases matching TRBD2. This CDR3 comprises 14 residues. V was clipped by 2 bases and J by 3 bases; unmatched bases: 0. Germline CDR1 is KGHSH and CDR2 is LQKENI.

The chain is built from TRBV4-1 and TRBJ2-2; 7 nucleotides agree with TRBD2. This CDR3 is 14 amino acids long. Germline trimming cut 2 bases from V and 6 bases from J; bases unmatched to any gene: 3. Germline V gene lookup returns CDR1 MGHRA and CDR2 YSYEKL. This chain's CDR3 is CASSQQGLAGELFF. CDR3 sequence (DNA): TGCGCCAGCAGCCAACAAGGACTAGCCGGGGAGCTGTTTTTT.

The V call is TRBV30, the J call TRBJ2-6, with TRBD1 matching 12 bases. The CDR3 is 16 residues long. Germline CDR1 is GTSNPN and CDR2 is SVGIG (reference sequence). The V and J ends lost 4 bases and 2 bases, in that order; junction bases with no gene match: 3. In DNA form, the CDR3 reads TGTGCCTGGAACGGGGACAGGGGGCCTGGGGCCAACGTCCTGACTTTC. It encodes CAWNGDRGPGANVLTF.

This clone appeared once. Here the CDR3 DNA reads TGTGCCAGCAACGGACAGGGCCCCGCGGAAGGGGAGCTGTTTTTT. Its protein is CASNGQGPAEGELFF. The chain is built from TRBV2 and TRBJ2-2, with TRBD1 matching over 8 bases. CDR1 is SNHLY and CDR2 is FYNNEI in the germline V gene. V lost 7 bases and J lost 8; bases outside the gene matches: 12. The CDR3 has 15 residues.

V is TRBV9 and J is TRBJ2-1; D perhaps matches TRBD1 (6 bases). V lost 2 bases to trimming and J lost 12 bases, with 21 bases between them. Germline V CDR1 and CDR2: SGDLS, YYNGEE. This CDR3 is built from 15 residues. The CDR3 DNA is TGTGCCAGCAGCGTTAGACCAGCAACTCAGGGGTCGCAGTTCTTC. Its translation: CASSVRPATQGSQFF.

The V gene is TRBV6-4, the J gene TRBJ1-3; possible D gene TRBD1, 6 bases. V was trimmed by 1 base and J by 0 bases, leaving 16 bases between them. This CDR3 contains 18 residues. Germline CDR1 MRHNA, CDR2 SNTAGT. Here the CDR3 reads CASSDLDSHISSGNTIYF. Written as DNA, the CDR3 is TGTGCCAGCAGTGACTTGGACAGCCACATTAGCTCTGGAAACACCATATATTTT.

A single count supports this clone. The chain links TRBV7-9 to TRBJ1-4; 8 bases are a match to TRBD1. The CDR3 has 16 amino acids. The germline V gene has CDR1 SEHNR and CDR2 FQNEAQ (reference sequence). The V segment lost 1 base and the J segment 8 bases; nucleotides outside the gene matches: 9. CDR3 protein: CASSLGFGQGVEKLFF. CDR3 nucleotide sequence: TGTGCCAGCAGCTTAGGATTCGGACAGGGTGTAGAAAAACTGTTTTTT. Supplemented by reference TRBV7-9 and TRBJ1-4, the full variable domain reads DTGVSQNPRHKITKRGQNVTFRCDPISEHNRLYWYRQTLGQGPEFLTYFQNEAQLEKSRLLSDRFSAERPKGSFSTLEIQRTEQGDSAMYLCASSLGFGQGVEKLFFGSGTQLSVL.

The chain combines TRBV7-9 with TRBJ2-1; TRBD2 is a possible D gene (6 bases). The CDR3 is 15 residues long. The germline V and J ends were trimmed by 5 bases and 5 bases, with 16 bases remaining between them. Germline V gives CDR1 SEHNR, CDR2 FQNEAQ (reference sequence). The CDR3 loop reads CASSALSGRNNEQFF. CDR3 DNA: TGTGCCAGCAGCGCCCTCAGCGGGCGAAACAATGAGCAGTTCTTC.

The rearrangement uses TRBV6-4 and TRBJ2-7; D is perhaps TRBD2 (6 bases). The CDR3 spans 14 residues. CDR1 and CDR2 from the germline V gene are MRHNA and SNTAGT. V shed 8 bases and J shed 0 bases, with 14 bases lying between them. In nucleotides, the CDR3 is TGTGCCAGCCATAGGGACTCCACCTCCTACGAGCAGTACTTC. It encodes CASHRDSTSYEQYF.

This clone was picked up one time. The chain combines TRBV27 with TRBJ2-2; 7 bases are shared with TRBD2. There are 17 residues in the CDR3. Per germline, CDR1 MNHEY and CDR2 SMNVEV (reference sequence). The ends lost 2 bases at V and 3 bases at J; junction bases unmatched: 9. Here the CDR3 reads CASSLRAPGGYTGELFF. Written as DNA, the CDR3 is TGTGCCAGCAGTTTAAGGGCCCCGGGGGGATACACCGGGGAGCTGTTTTTT.

The chain has TRBV19 and TRBJ2-6, with TRBD1 matching 11 bases. The CDR3 contains 16 residues. Germline V gene lookup returns CDR1 LNHDA and CDR2 SQIVND (reference sequence). After removal of 9 bases from V and 0 bases from J, the junction contained 4 bases not matched to a gene. CDR3 protein: CASRDRGYSGANVLTF. The CDR3 nucleotides are TGTGCCAGCCGGGACAGGGGGTACTCTGGGGCCAACGTCCTGACTTTC.

The chain recombines TRBV5-1 with TRBJ2-5; 8 nucleotides agree with TRBD1. With V trimmed by 5 bases and J by 3 bases, 3 bases remained unmatched. Germline V gene data show CDR1 as SGHRS and CDR2 as YFSETQ. This CDR3 has 13 residues. The CDR3 region has the DNA TGCGCCAGCAGTGAACAGGGGGAAGAGACCCAGTACTTC. This sequence encodes CASSEQGEETQYF.

The V and J genes are TRBV19 and TRBJ2-3, with 7 bases matching TRBD1. CDR1 is LNHDA, CDR2 SQIVND, per germline (reference sequence). V lost 3 bases, J lost 3 bases, and 3 bases stayed unmatched. The CDR3 is 14 residues long. The CDR3 loop reads CASSITGDTDTQYF. In DNA, the CDR3 is TGTGCCAGTAGTATCACAGGGGATACAGATACGCAGTATTTT.

Regarding this clone: A much bigger clone sits one base away, suggesting this may be a read error. The rearrangement joins TRBV2 to TRBJ1-3; TRBD1 matches 7 bases. The CDR3 spans 15 residues. Per germline, CDR1 SNHLY and CDR2 FYNNEI. CDR3 DNA: TGTGCCAGCAGTACGACAGGGCCGCCTGGAAACACCACATATTTT. Amino acids: CASSTTGPPGNTTYF.

This clone was detected only a few times. The J gene is TRBJ2-1, the V gene TRBV29-1; 11 nucleotides line up with TRBD2. The CDR3 is 12 residues long. Germline CDR1 reads SQVTM; CDR2 reads ANQGSEA. V was pared by 8 bases and J by 12 bases, with 9 bases of the junction left unmatched. The CDR3, as DNA: TGCAGCTTCTATAGCGGGAGGGCCTGGCAGTTCTTC. It encodes CSFYSGRAWQFF.

The V gene is TRBV10-3, the J gene TRBJ1-2; TRBD1 aligns across 8 bases. CDR1 and CDR2 from the germline V gene are ENHRY and SYGVKD. J lost 5 bases, V lost 2 bases, and 10 bases had no gene match. The CDR3 runs 16 residues. CDR3 protein: CAISETGQGETYGYTF. The CDR3 bases are TGTGCCATCAGTGAGACTGGACAGGGAGAGACTTATGGCTACACCTTC.

This chain joins TRBV30 and TRBJ1-3; tentatively, D is TRBD1 (5 bases). Germline V gives CDR1 GTSNPN, CDR2 SVGIG (reference sequence). Trimming took off 5 bases at V and 4 bases at J, with 15 bases between the two ends. CDR3 size: 14 residues. The CDR3 sequence is CAWDTGTRGNTIYF. For the CDR3, the DNA is TGTGCCTGGGACACCGGGACCCGAGGAAACACCATATATTTT.

The rearrangement uses TRBV27 and TRBJ2-1; 7 bases are a match to TRBD2. CDR1 MNHEY and CDR2 SMNVEV come from the germline V gene (reference sequence). With V trimmed by 7 bases and J by 15 bases, 9 bases remained unmatched. The CDR3 loop spans 11 amino acids. In DNA form, the CDR3 reads TGTGCCAGCACATCGGGCGGGAGATTGTTCTTC. It translates to CASTSGGRLFF.

The gene calls are TRBV4-1 and TRBJ2-5, with D possibly matching TRBD1 (6 bases). V shed 0 bases and J shed 5 bases, with 13 bases lying between them. Looked up from germline, CDR1 is MGHRA and CDR2 is YSYEKL. The CDR3 is 15 residues long. This CDR3 reads CASSQEEQGGETQYF. For the CDR3, the DNA is TGCGCCAGCAGCCAAGAAGAACAGGGCGGGGAGACCCAGTACTTC.